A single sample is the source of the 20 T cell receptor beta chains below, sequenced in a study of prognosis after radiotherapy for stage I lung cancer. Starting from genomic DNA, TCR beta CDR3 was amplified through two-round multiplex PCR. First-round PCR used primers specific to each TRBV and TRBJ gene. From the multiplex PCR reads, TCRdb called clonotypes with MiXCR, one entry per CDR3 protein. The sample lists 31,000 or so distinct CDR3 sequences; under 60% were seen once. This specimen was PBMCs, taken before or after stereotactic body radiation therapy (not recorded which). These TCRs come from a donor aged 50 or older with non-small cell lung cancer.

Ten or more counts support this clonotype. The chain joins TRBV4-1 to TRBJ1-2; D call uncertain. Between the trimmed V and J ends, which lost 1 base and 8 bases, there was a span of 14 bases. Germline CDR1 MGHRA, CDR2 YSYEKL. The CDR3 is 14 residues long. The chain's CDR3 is CASSQGWMSPGYTF. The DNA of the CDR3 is TGCGCCAGCAGCCAAGGGTGGATGAGTCCGGGCTACACCTTC.

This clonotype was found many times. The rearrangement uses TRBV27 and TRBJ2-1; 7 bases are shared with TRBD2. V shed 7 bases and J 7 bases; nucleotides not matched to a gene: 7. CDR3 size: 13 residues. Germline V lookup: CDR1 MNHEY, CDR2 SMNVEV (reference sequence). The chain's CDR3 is CASKTGGRNEQFF. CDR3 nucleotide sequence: TGTGCCAGCAAGACGGGAGGTAGGAATGAGCAGTTCTTC.

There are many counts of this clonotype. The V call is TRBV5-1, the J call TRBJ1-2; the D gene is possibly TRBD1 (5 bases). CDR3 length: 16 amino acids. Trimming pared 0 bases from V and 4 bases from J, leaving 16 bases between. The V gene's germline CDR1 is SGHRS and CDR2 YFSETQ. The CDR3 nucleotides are TGCGCCAGCAGCTTGGCCGGTGCGGGGGTAGCCTATGGCTACACCTTC. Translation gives CASSLAGAGVAYGYTF.

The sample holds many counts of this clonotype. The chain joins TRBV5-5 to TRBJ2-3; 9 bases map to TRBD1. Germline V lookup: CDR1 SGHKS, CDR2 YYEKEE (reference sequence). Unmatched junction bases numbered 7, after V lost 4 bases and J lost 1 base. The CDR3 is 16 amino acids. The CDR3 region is CASSVTGGVGTDTQYF. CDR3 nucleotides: TGTGCCAGCAGCGTAACAGGGGGCGTCGGCACAGATACGCAGTATTTT.

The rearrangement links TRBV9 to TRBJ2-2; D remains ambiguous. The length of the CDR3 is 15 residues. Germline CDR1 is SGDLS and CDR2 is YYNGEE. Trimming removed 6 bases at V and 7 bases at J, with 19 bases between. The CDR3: CASIPRASWNGELFF. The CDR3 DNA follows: TGTGCCAGCATCCCAAGGGCTAGTTGGAACGGGGAGCTGTTTTTT.

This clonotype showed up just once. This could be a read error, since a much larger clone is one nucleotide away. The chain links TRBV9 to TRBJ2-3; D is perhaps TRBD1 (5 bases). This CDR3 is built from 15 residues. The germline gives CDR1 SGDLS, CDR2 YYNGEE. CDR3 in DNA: TGTGCCTGCAGCGTAGTTGCATGGGGCGCAGATACGCAGTATTTT. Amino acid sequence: CACSVVAWGADTQYF.

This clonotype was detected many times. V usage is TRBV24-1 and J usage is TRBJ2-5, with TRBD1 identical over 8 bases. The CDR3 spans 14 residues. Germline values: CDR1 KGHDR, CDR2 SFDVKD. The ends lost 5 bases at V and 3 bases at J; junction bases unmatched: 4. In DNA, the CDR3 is TGTGCCACCAGTGCCCTACAGGGGGAAGAGACCCAGTACTTC. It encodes CATSALQGEETQYF.

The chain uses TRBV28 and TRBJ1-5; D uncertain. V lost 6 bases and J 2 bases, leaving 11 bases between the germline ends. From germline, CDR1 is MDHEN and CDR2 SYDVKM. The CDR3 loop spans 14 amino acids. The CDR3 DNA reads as TGTGCCAGCAGACAGTGTCGGGGCAATCAGCCCCAGCATTTT. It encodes CASRQCRGNQPQHF.

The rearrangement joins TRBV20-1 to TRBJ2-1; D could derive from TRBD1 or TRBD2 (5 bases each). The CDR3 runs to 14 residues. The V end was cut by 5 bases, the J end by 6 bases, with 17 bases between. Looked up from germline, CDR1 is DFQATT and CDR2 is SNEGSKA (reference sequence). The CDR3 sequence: CSADSMRDGNEQFF. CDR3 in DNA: TGCAGTGCTGACTCCATGAGGGACGGCAATGAGCAGTTCTTC.

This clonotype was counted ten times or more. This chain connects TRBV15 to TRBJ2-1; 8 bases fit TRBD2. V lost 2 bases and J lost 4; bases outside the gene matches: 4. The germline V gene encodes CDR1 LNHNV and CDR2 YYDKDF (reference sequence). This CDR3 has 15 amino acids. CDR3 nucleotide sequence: TGTGCCACCAGCAGACCGGGAGGGGGGTACAATGAGCAGTTCTTC. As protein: CATSRPGGGYNEQFF.

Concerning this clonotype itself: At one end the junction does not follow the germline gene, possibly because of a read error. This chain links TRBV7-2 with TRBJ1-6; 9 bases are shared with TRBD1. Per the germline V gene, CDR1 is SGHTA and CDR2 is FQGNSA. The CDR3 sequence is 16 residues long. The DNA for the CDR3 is TGTTCCAGCAGCTCACAGGGGGCCGGGAATAATTCACCCCTCCACTTT. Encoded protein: CSSSSQGAGNNSPLHF.

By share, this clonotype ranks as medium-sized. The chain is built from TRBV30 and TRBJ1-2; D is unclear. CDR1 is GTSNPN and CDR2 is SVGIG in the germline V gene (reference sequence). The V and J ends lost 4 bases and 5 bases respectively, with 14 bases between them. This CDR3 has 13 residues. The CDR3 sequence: CAWNVGRRYGYTF. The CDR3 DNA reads TGTGCCTGGAACGTGGGGAGGAGGTATGGCTACACCTTC. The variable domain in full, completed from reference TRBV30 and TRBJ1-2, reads SQTIHQWPATLVQPVGSPLSLECTVEGTSNPNLYWYRQAAGRGLQLLFYSVGIGQISSEVPQNLSASRPQDRQFILSSKKLLLSDSGFYLCAWNVGRRYGYTFGSGTRLTVV.

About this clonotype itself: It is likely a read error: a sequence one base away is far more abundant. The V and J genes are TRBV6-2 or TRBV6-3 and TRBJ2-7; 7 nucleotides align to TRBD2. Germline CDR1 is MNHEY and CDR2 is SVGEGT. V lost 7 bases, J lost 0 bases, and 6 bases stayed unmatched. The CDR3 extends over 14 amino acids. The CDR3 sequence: CASMLTSDSYEQYF. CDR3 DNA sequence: TGTGCCAGCATGCTCACTAGCGACTCCTACGAGCAGTACTTC.

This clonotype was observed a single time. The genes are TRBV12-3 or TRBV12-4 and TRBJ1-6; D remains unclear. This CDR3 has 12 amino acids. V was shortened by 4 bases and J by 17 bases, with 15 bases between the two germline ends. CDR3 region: CASSSGNSLFHF. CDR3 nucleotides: TGTGCCAGCAGTTCTGGTAATTCACTCTTCCACTTT.

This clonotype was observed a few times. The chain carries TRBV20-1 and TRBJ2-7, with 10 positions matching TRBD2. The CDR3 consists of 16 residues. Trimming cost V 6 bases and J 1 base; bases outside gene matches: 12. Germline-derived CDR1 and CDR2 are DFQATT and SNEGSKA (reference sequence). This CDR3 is CSARSSGRAFSYEQYF. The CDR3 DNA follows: TGCAGTGCCAGGTCCAGCGGGAGGGCCTTTTCCTACGAGCAGTACTTC.

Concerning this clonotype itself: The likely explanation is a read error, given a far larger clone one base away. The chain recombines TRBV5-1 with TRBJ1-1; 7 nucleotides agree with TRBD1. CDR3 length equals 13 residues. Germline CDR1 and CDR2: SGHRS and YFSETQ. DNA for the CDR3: TGTGCCTCCGCGGAAGGGGGCATCACTGAAGCTTTCTTT. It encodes CASAEGGITEAFF.

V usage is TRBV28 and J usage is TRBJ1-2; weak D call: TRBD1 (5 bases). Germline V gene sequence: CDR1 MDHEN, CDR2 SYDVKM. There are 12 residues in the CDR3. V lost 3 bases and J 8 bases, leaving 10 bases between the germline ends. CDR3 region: CASSLGVGGYTF. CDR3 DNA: TGTGCCAGCAGTTTGGGGGTCGGCGGCTACACCTTC.

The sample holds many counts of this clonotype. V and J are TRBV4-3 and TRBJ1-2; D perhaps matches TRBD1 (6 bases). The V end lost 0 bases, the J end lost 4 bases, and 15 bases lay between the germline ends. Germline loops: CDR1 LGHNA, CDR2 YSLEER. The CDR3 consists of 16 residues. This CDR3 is CASSQDQMRGAYGYTF. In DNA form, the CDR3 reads TGCGCCAGCAGCCAAGATCAGATGAGGGGGGCCTATGGCTACACCTTC.

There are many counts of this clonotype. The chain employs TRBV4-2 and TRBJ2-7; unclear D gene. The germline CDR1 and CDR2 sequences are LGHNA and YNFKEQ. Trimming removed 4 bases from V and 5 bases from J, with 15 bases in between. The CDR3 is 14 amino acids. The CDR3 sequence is CASSPRPGMDEQYF. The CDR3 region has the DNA TGTGCCAGCAGCCCCCGACCTGGAATGGACGAGCAGTACTTC.

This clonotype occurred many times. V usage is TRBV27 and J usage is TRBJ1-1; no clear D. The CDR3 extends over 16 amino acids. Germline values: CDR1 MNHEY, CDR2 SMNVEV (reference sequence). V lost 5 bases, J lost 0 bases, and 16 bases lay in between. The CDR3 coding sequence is TGTGCCAGCAGTCTTGACACCGCCAGGTTGAACACTGAAGCTTTCTTT. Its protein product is CASSLDTARLNTEAFF.